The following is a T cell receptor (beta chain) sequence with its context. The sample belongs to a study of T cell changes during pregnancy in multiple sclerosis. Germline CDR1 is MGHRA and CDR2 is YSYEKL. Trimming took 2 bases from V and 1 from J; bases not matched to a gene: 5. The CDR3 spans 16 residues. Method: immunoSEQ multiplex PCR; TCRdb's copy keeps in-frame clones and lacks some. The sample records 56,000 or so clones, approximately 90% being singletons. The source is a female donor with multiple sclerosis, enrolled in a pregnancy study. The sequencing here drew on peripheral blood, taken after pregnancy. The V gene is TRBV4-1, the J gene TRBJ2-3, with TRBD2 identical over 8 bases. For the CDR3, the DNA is TGCGCCAGCAGCCAATTCAGCGGGGGAGGCACAGATACGCAGTATTTT. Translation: CASSQFSGGGTDTQYF.